This T cell receptor (beta chain) was profiled in a study of T cell changes during pregnancy in multiple sclerosis. Sequencing used immunoSEQ multiplex PCR; TCRdb keeps in-frame clones, though not all of them. The sample records about 36,000 clones, roughly 93% being singletons. CDR3 length equals 16 residues. From germline, CDR1 is LNHNV and CDR2 YYDKDF (reference sequence). The junction had 11 bases not matched to a gene; V was cut back by 8 bases and J by 6 bases. The starting material was CD4+ T cells from peripheral blood mononuclear cells, obtained in the first trimester of pregnancy. The chain has TRBV15 and TRBJ2-5; TRBD2 matches at 14 bases. The receptor was derived from a female donor with multiple sclerosis, enrolled in a pregnancy study. Here the CDR3 reads CATANGGTSGRKTQYF. The CDR3 nucleotides are TGTGCCACCGCAAATGGCGGGACTAGCGGGAGAAAGACCCAGTACTTC.